This T cell receptor (beta chain) was profiled in a study of T cell responses to AZD1222 COVID-19 vaccine. Here immunoSEQ multiplex PCR was the method, and the copy in TCRdb shows in-frame clones only, minus some. Of 90,000 to 130,000 clones detected, more than 90% appear once; the ten largest clones hold almost 2.5%. CDR1 and CDR2 (germline): SGHKS, YYEKEE (reference sequence). The CDR3 consists of 17 residues. The ends were cut back, 2 bases at V and 0 bases at J, with 14 bases in the middle. This clone was seen just once. The source was peripheral blood, collected 28 days after the second AZD1222 dose. The sequence was obtained from an adult who received the AZD1222 COVID-19 vaccine. The gene calls are TRBV5-5 and TRBJ2-2; possible D gene TRBD2, 5 bases. Here the CDR3 DNA reads TGTGCCAGCAGCTTTTCGGAGGTATCGGCGAACACCGGGGAGCTGTTTTTT. This sequence encodes CASSFSEVSANTGELFF.